A selection of T cell receptor beta chains follows, all from one sample in a study of blood T cell repertoires in COVID-19. Clones were read by immunoSEQ multiplex PCR, and TCRdb kept only the in-frame ones, dropping some. This table has about 350,000 clones, approximately 90% appearing once. Material for sequencing was peripheral blood. The receptors come from a woman aged 60-70 years with COVID-19, enrolled during active disease. Both conserved end residues are part of each CDR3. A D gene is named only where the DNA matches it firmly. Expanded clones are given a class, and other clones once, few, many or no size at all.

V gene,D gene,clone size,J gene,CDR3 protein,CDR3 DNA
TRBV2,-,-,TRBJ2-3,CASALADTQYF,TGTGCCAGCGCGTTGGCAGATACGCAGTATTTT
TRBV30,-,few,TRBJ1-1,CAWKPGWSTEAFF,TGTGCCTGGAAACCGGGGTGGAGCACTGAAGCTTTCTTT
TRBV5-6,-,-,TRBJ2-7,CASRLSGRTSYEQYF,TGTGCCAGCAGGCTTAGCGGCAGGACTTCCTACGAGCAGTACTTC
TRBV19,-,-,TRBJ1-1,CASRRVSEAFF,TGTGCCAGCCGGAGGGTGTCCGAAGCTTTCTTT
TRBV11-2,-,-,TRBJ2-2,CASSSTGTGELFF,TGTGCCAGCAGCTCTACAGGGACCGGGGAGCTGTTTTTT
TRBV5-1,TRBD2,-,TRBJ2-1,CASSPLTSGVKYNEQFF,TGCGCCAGCAGCCCCCTGACTAGCGGGGTGAAATACAATGAGCAGTTCTTC
TRBV5-4,-,-,TRBJ2-1,CASSPDAGLGYNEQFF,TGTGCCAGCAGCCCGGACGCGGGACTCGGCTACAATGAGCAGTTCTTC
TRBV11-2,-,-,TRBJ1-2,CASSARRHGYTF,TGTGCCAGCAGCGCGAGGCGACATGGCTACACCTTC
TRBV5-1,-,-,TRBJ2-5,CASSLEGRQRGETQYF,TGCGCCAGCAGCTTGGAGGGACGACAAAGGGGGGAGACCCAGTACTTC
TRBV28,-,-,TRBJ1-2,CASGGVNYGYTF,TGTGCCAGCGGGGGGGTTAACTATGGCTACACCTTC
TRBV5-4,-,-,TRBJ2-4,CATSSGGPTAKNIQYF,TGTGCCACCTCATCCGGGGGGCCTACGGCCAAAAACATTCAGTACTTC
TRBV7-3,TRBD1,-,TRBJ1-1,CASSFRPLGQGDTEAFF,TGTGCCAGCAGCTTTCGTCCTCTCGGACAGGGGGACACTGAAGCTTTCTTT
TRBV7-2,-,-,TRBJ2-1,CASSSTGQGGQFF,TGTGCCAGCAGCTCCACCGGGCAGGGCGGGCAGTTCTTC
TRBV3-1/TRBV3-2,TRBD1,once,TRBJ1-6,CASSHRDRNSPLHF,TGTGCCAGCAGCCACCGGGACAGGAATTCACCCCTCCACTTT
TRBV5-1,TRBD1,-,TRBJ1-3,CASSVTTGGSGNTIYF,TGCGCCAGCAGCGTAACGACAGGGGGCTCAGGAAACACCATATATTTT
TRBV28,-,-,TRBJ1-1,CASSLGGARLNTEAFF,TGTGCCAGCAGTTTAGGGGGGGCCAGACTCAACACTGAAGCTTTCTTT